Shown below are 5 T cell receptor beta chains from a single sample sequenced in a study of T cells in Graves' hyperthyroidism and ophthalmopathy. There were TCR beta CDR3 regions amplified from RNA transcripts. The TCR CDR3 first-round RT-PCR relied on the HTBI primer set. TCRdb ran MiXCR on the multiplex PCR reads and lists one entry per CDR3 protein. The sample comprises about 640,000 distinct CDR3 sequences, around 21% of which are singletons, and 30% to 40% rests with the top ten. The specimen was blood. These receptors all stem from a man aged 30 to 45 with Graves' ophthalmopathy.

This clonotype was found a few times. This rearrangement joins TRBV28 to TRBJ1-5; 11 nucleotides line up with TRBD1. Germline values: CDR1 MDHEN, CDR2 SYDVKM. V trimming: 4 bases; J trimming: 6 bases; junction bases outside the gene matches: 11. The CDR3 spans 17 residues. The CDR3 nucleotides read TGTGCCAGCAGTTGGACAGGGGGCGCGAATCTGGGTCAGCCCCAGCATTTT. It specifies CASSWTGGANLGQPQHF.

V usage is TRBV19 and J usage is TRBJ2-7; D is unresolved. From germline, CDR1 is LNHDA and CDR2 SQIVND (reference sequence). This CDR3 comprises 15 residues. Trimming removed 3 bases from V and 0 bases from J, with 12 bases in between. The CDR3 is CASSINSASSYEQYF. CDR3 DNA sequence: TGTGCCAGTAGTATTAATTCGGCCAGCTCCTACGAGCAGTACTTC. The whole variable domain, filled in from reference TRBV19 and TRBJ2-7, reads DGGITQSPKYLFRKEGQNVTLSCEQNLNHDAMYWYRQDPGQGLRLIYYSQIVNDFQKGDIAEGYSVSREKKESFPLTVTSAQKNPTAFYLCASSINSASSYEQYFGPGTRLTVT.

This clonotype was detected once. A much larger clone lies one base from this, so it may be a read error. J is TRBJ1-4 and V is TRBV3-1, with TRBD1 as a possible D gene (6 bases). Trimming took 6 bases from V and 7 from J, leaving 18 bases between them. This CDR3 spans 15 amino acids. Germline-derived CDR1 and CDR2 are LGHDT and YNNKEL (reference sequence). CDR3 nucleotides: TGTGCCAGCAGGCCCGGGGGCCGGTGGCCTGAAAAACTGTTTTTT. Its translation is CASRPGGRWPEKLFF.

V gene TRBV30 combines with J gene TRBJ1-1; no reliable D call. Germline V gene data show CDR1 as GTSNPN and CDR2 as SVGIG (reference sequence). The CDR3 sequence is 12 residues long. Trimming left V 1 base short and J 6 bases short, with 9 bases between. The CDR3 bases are TGTGCCTGGAGTGGGTTTAACGCTGAAGCTTTCTTT. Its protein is CAWSGFNAEAFF.

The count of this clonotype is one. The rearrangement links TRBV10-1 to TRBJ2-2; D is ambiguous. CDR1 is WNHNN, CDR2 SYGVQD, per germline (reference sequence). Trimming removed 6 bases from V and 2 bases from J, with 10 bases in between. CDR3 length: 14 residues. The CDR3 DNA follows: TGCGCCAGCAGCAGGAAGACCAACACCGGGGAGCTGTTTTTT. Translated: CASSRKTNTGELFF.